One sample yielded the 8 T cell receptor beta chains listed below, sequenced in a study of metastatic and nonmetastatic thyroid tumors. Each patient went into thyroid surgery without having received any treatment. Using MiXCR, TCRdb reanalyzed the PCR reads. The table shows approximately 21,000 clones, with roughly 24% occurring only once. The sample comprised blood. The receptor source for this set is a male donor with papillary thyroid cancer or a benign thyroid nodule (not recorded which). Some clones in this sample may be carry-over from other donors' samples.

This clone was found many times. The chain carries TRBV7-3 and TRBJ2-1, with D possibly TRBD2 on 5 matching bases. The V end lost 6 bases, the J end lost 10 bases, and 22 bases lay between the germline ends. There are 15 residues in the CDR3. Germline assignment: CDR1 SGHTA and CDR2 FQGTGA. CDR3 amino acids: CASSLYDGGRSEQFF. CDR3 DNA: TGTGCCAGCAGTCTTTACGACGGTGGGAGATCGGAGCAGTTCTTC.

This clone was seen many times. The CDR3 region has the DNA TGCAGTGCTAGCTCGGACAGGAGAATCTCCTACGAGCAGTACTTC. Its translation: CSASSDRRISYEQYF. V gene TRBV20-1 combines with J gene TRBJ2-7; 7 nucleotides agree with TRBD1. The CDR3 is 15 residues long. The germline gives CDR1 DFQATT, CDR2 SNEGSKA (reference sequence). J lost 0 bases, V lost 3 bases, and 8 bases had no gene match.

This chain connects TRBV7-8 to TRBJ2-7, with D hard to call. From germline, CDR1 is SGHVS and CDR2 FQNEAQ. The CDR3 is 13 residues long. V was trimmed by 2 bases and J by 3 bases, leaving 8 bases between them. The CDR3 sequence: CASSLNKIYEQYF. The CDR3 DNA reads TGTGCCAGCAGCTTAAACAAAATCTACGAGCAGTACTTC.

This chain joins TRBV15 and TRBJ2-6, with D possibly TRBD1 on 6 matching bases. V shed 0 bases and J shed 1 base, with 13 bases lying between them. The CDR3 has 18 amino acids. Germline lookup yields CDR1 LNHNV and CDR2 YYDKDF (reference sequence). CDR3: CATSRDLTGISGANVLTF. In DNA, the CDR3 is TGTGCCACCAGCAGAGATCTAACAGGGATTTCTGGGGCCAACGTCCTGACTTTC.

This clone appeared a few times. The rearrangement links TRBV27 to TRBJ2-7, with D perhaps assigned TRBD1 or TRBD2 (5 bases each). Trimming took 6 bases from V and 2 from J, leaving 14 bases between them. The CDR3 extends over 14 amino acids. Germline CDR1 MNHEY, CDR2 SMNVEV (reference sequence). CDR3 sequence reads: CASSSGTRTYEQYF. For the CDR3, the DNA is TGTGCCAGCAGCTCCGGGACGCGGACCTACGAGCAGTACTTC.

This clone has more than one count but fewer than ten. The chain employs TRBV28 and TRBJ2-1, with TRBD2 matching over 13 bases. In germline, CDR1 is MDHEN, CDR2 SYDVKM. V gave up 6 bases and J gave up 3 bases; unmatched junction bases: 5. The CDR3 has 16 amino acids. The CDR3 spells CASSRTSGSLYNEQFF. CDR3 bases: TGTGCCAGCAGCAGGACTAGCGGGAGCCTCTACAATGAGCAGTTCTTC.

J is TRBJ1-2 and V is TRBV19; 8 bases map to TRBD1. This CDR3 spans 16 amino acids. The V segment lost 6 bases and the J segment 6 bases; nucleotides outside the gene matches: 15. Germline V CDR1 and CDR2: LNHDA, SQIVND (reference sequence). Here the CDR3 reads CASSSSRTGFIDGYTF. DNA of the CDR3: TGTGCCAGTAGCTCCTCCCGGACAGGGTTTATCGATGGCTACACCTTC.

Notes on this clone: A much larger clone is a single base away; this may be a read error. The V call is TRBV11-1, the J call TRBJ1-3; the match to TRBD1 covers 7 bases. Germline V gives CDR1 SGHAT, CDR2 FQDESV (reference sequence). The length of the CDR3 is 18 residues. CDR3 in amino acids: CASSYSGTASASGNTIYF. The CDR3 bases are TGTGCCAGCAGCTACTCCGGGACAGCCTCTGCCTCTGGAAACACTATATATTTT.